Following are 5 T cell receptor beta chains from one sample sequenced in a study of blood T cells in healthy people across ages. With a J-beta primer mix and a sample-barcoded 5' primer, a second PCR ran about 7 to 12 cycles. One entry per CDR3 protein results from TCRdb running MiXCR on the 5' RACE reads. The sample includes about 970,000 distinct CDR3 sequences, about 53% seen only once; the top ten take about a fifth. Sample: blood. The receptors shown here come from a woman aged 60-70 years in good health.

DNA of the CDR3: TGCGCCAGCAGCCAAGAGTTTTTGACGATACCTCCCTACGAGCAGTACTTC. Protein: CASSQEFLTIPPYEQYF. The chain is built from TRBV4-1 and TRBJ2-7, with D hard to call. Germline V lookup: CDR1 MGHRA, CDR2 YSYEKL. The CDR3 runs to 17 residues. V lost 0 bases and J lost 2, with 17 bases in between.

This clonotype was detected only once. The chain is built from TRBV6-6 and TRBJ2-1; D is possibly TRBD2 (6 bases). The germline V and J ends were trimmed by 2 bases and 6 bases, with 11 bases remaining between them. Germline V gene lookup returns CDR1 MNHNY and CDR2 SVGAGI (reference sequence). This CDR3 has 14 amino acids. For the CDR3, the DNA is TGTGCCAGCAGTTACCCGGGGGTGAGCAATGAGCAGTTCTTC. It codes for CASSYPGVSNEQFF.

The V call is TRBV5-1, the J call TRBJ2-7; 8 bases fit TRBD1. CDR1 is SGHRS, CDR2 YFSETQ, per germline. J lost 2 bases, V lost 2 bases, and 6 bases had no gene match. This CDR3 region has 15 residues. The CDR3 nucleotides read TGCGCCAGCAGCTTAAGAACAGGGGGACCCTACGAGCAGTACTTC. It is translated as CASSLRTGGPYEQYF.

Only one count was recorded for this clonotype. This CDR3 is CASSLSGTGGRWYF. The CDR3 coding sequence is TGTGCCAGCAGTTTATCCGGGACAGGGGGACGCTGGTACTTC. This sequence joins TRBV28 and TRBJ2-7; TRBD1 matches at 11 bases. The CDR3 length is 14 residues. V was pared by 1 base and J by 12 bases, with 8 bases of the junction left unmatched. Germline values: CDR1 MDHEN, CDR2 SYDVKM.

J is TRBJ2-7 and V is TRBV7-2; D is uncertain. The J call is uncertain, as TRBJ2-5 better fits the DNA end. This CDR3 has 14 residues. Looked up from germline, CDR1 is SGHTA and CDR2 is FQGNSA. The CDR3 sequence is CASSLCYRWETQYF. The CDR3 DNA is TGTGCCAGCAGCTTATGTTACCGTTGGGAGACCCAGTACTTC.